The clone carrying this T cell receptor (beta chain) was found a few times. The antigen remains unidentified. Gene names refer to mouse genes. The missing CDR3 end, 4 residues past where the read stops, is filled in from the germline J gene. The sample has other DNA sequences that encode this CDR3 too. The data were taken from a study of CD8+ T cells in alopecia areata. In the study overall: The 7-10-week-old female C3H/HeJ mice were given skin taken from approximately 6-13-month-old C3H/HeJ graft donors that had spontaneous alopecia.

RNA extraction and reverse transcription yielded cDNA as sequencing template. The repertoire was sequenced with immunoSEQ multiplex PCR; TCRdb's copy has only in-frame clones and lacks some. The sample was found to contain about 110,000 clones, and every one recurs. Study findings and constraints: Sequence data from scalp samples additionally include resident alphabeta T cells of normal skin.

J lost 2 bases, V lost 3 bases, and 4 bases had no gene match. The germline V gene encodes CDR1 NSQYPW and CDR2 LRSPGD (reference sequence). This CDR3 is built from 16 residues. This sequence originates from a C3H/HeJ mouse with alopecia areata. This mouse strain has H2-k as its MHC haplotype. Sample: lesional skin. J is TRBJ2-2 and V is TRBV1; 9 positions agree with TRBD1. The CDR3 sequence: CTCSAPGQGNTGQLYF. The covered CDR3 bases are TGCACCTGCAGTGCTCCGGGACAGGGCAACACCGGG.